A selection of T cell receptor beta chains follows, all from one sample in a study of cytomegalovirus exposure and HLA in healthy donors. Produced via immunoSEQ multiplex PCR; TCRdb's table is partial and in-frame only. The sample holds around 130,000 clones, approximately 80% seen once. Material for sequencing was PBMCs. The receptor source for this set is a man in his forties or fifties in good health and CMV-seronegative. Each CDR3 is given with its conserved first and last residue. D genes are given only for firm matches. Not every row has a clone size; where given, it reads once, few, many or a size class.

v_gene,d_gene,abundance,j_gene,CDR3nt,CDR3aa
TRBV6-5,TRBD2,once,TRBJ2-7,TGTGCCAGCAGTCCCCCGATGGGGGGGAACGAGCAGTACTTC,CASSPPMGGNEQYF
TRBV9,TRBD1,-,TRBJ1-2,TGTGCCAGCAGCGGCTGGGGAACCGGGACAGGGACCCTAAACTATGGCTACACCTTC,CASSGWGTGTGTLNYGYTF
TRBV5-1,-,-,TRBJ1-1,TGCGCCAGCAGCACCGAGCCCCAGGGATTGAGGACTGAAGCTTTCTTT,CASSTEPQGLRTEAFF
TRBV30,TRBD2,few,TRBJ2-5,TGTGCCTGGAGACTAGCGGGGGTGCGGGAGACCCAGTACTTC,CAWRLAGVRETQYF
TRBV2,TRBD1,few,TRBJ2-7,TGTGCCAGCAGTGCGACAGGGGACTACGAGCAGTACTTC,CASSATGDYEQYF
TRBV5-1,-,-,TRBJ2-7,TGCGCCAGCAGCCCGCCCTACCGCCTCTACGAGCAGTACTTC,CASSPPYRLYEQYF
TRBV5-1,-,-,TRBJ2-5,TGCGCCAGCAGCTTGGGCAGCCAAGAGACCCAGTACTTC,CASSLGSQETQYF
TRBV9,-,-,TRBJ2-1,TGTGCCAGCAGCGACAGCTCCTACAATGAGCAGTTCTTC,CASSDSSYNEQFF
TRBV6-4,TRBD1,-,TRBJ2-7,TGTGCCAGCTCCGCGTGTCCCGGGACAGGGGTGAGGGACTACGAGCAGTACTTC,CASSACPGTGVRDYEQYF
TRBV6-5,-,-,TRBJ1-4,TGTGCCAGCAGGGGGGGAGAAAAACTGTTTTTT,CASRGGEKLFF
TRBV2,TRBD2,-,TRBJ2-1,TGTGCCAGCAGTGATGAATGGACTAGCGGGGGCCAGTTCTTC,CASSDEWTSGGQFF
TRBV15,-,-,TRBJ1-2,TGTGCCACCAGCAGAGATAGTAAGGGCAGGGGCTATGGCTACACCTTC,CATSRDSKGRGYGYTF
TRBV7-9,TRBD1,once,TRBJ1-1,TGTGCCAGCAGCTTGACAGGGCGGACTGAAGCTTTCTTT,CASSLTGRTEAFF
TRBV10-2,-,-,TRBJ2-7,TGCGCCAGCAGTTCCGTCAGGGCCTACGAGCAGTACTTC,CASSSVRAYEQYF
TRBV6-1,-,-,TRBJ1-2,TGTGCCAGCAGTGAAAGTAGGGGATCCGGCTACACCTTC,CASSESRGSGYTF
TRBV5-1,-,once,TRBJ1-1,TGCGCCAGCAGCAACCGCCAGGGATTGAACACTGAAGCTTTCTTT,CASSNRQGLNTEAFF
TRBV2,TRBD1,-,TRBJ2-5,TGTGCCAGCAGGGTTGGGACAGGGGGCTTGTCTGGAGAGACCCAGTACTTC,CASRVGTGGLSGETQYF
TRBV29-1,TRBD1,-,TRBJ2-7,TGCAGCGTTGAAGATGGGGGGACAGGGCGCGAGCAGTACTTC,CSVEDGGTGREQYF
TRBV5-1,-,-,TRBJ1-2,TGCGCCAGCAGTCCGACCCAGGGGAGCTATGGCTACACCTTC,CASSPTQGSYGYTF
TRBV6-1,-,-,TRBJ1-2,TGTGCCAGCAGTGAGTACAGAGGGGGCTATGGCTACACCTTC,CASSEYRGGYGYTF
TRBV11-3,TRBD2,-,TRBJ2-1,TGTGCCAGCAGCTTAGGAGGCGGGGGGGCCCGAAATGAGCAGTTCTTC,CASSLGGGGARNEQFF
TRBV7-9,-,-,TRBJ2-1,TGTGCCAGCAGCGGCGGATCTAGCTCCTACAATGAGCAGTTCTTC,CASSGGSSSYNEQFF
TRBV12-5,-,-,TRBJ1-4,TGTGCTAGTGGCGACAGGCACGGAGAAAAACTGTTTTTT,CASGDRHGEKLFF
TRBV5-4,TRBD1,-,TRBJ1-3,TGTGCCAGCAGCTTATCAGGGGGTACCACTGGAAACACCATATATTTT,CASSLSGGTTGNTIYF
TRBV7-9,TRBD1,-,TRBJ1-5,TGTGCCACCGACAGGGTTCGGAGCAATCAGCCCCAGCATTTT,CATDRVRSNQPQHF
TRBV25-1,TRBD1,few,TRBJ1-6,TGTGCCAGCAGTGCATCCGTTGGGACAGCGCCCCTCCACTTT,CASSASVGTAPLHF
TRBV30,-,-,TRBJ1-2,TGTGCCTGGAGTTTTACCGCGGCCGACTGGCGGGGCTACACCTTC,CAWSFTAADWRGYTF
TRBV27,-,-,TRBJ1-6,TGTGCCAGCAAGGATGGAGGGCTATGGAATTCACCCCTCCACTTT,CASKDGGLWNSPLHF
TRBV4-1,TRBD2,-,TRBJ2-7,TGCGCCAGCAGCTCCCTTTTCGGGACTAGCGCCTACGAGCAGTACTTC,CASSSLFGTSAYEQYF
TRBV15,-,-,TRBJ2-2,TGTGCCACCAGCAGAGGTCGGGGTCCCGGGGAGCTGTTTTTT,CATSRGRGPGELFF
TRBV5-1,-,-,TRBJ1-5,TGCGCCAGCAGCTTGGCAGAAGATCAGCCCCAGCATTTT,CASSLAEDQPQHF
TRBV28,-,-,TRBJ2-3,TGTGCCAGCCTTAGCACAGATACGCAGTATTTT,CASLSTDTQYF
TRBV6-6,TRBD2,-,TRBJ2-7,TGTGCCAGCAGTTACAAGCGGGGGGGCCGTTACGAGCAGTACTTC,CASSYKRGGRYEQYF
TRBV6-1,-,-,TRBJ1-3,TGTGCCAGCACCCCCTACTCTGGAAACACCATATATTTT,CASTPYSGNTIYF
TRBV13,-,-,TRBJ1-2,TGTGCCAGCAGCTTAACGGTGAAGAACTATGGCTACACCTTC,CASSLTVKNYGYTF
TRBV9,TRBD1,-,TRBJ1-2,TGTGCCAGCAGCGTAGTGACAGGGGATAACTATGGCTACACCTTC,CASSVVTGDNYGYTF
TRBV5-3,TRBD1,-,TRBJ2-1,TGTGCCAGAAGCGGACAGGAAGGATACAATGAGCAGTTCTTC,CARSGQEGYNEQFF
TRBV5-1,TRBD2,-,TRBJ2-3,TGCGCCAGCAGGCCTAGCGGGGGGGCCACAGATACGCAGTATTTT,CASRPSGGATDTQYF
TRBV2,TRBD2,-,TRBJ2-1,TGTGCCAGCAGTGGTGCTAGCGGGGGCTACAATGAGCAGTTCTTC,CASSGASGGYNEQFF
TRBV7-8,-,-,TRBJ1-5,TGTGCCAGCAGCTTAACGGAAAACTATAGCAATCAGCCCCAGCATTTT,CASSLTENYSNQPQHF
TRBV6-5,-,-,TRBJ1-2,TGTGCCAGCAGCCTCGGACAGAAGGGTGGCTACACCTTC,CASSLGQKGGYTF
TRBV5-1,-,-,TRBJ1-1,TGCGCCAGCAGCTTGGCGGGGAACACTGAAGCTTTCTTT,CASSLAGNTEAFF
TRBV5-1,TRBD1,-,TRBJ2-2,TGCGCCAGCAGCCAGGGACAGGGGACCGGGGAGCTGTTTTTT,CASSQGQGTGELFF
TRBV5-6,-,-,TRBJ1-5,TGTGCCAGCAGCCCAAGGGAGGGGACCCAGCATTTT,CASSPREGTQHF
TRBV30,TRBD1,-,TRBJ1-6,TGTGCCTGGAATCGACAGGGTGGATCACCCCTCCACTTT,CAWNRQGGSPLHF
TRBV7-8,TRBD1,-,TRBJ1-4,TGTGCCAGCAGCTTAGCACACAGGGGGCCGATGGGTGAAAAACTGTTTTTT,CASSLAHRGPMGEKLFF
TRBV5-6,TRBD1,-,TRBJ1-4,TGTGCCAGCAGCCGGACGGACAGGGAAAAACTGTTTTTT,CASSRTDREKLFF
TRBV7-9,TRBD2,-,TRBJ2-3,TGTGCCAGCAGCTTAGCGGTGGCTAGCGGGGGGACCACAGATACGCAGTATTTT,CASSLAVASGGTTDTQYF
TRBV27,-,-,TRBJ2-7,TGTGCCAGCAGTTTGAGCTTGGGCTACCACGAGCAGTACTTC,CASSLSLGYHEQYF
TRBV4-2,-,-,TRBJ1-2,TGTGCCAGCAGCCAAGATCAGGGCGAATATGGCTACACCTTC,CASSQDQGEYGYTF
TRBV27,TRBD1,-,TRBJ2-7,TGTGCCAGCAGTAGGGACAGGGTGAGCGAGCAGTACTTC,CASSRDRVSEQYF
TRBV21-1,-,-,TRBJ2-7,TGTGCCAGCAGCAAAGAGGGGACAGAAACAGACTACGAGCAGTACTTC,CASSKEGTETDYEQYF
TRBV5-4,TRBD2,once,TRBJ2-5,TGTGCCAGCAGCTTGGGACCAGCGGGGGTCCAAGAGACCCAGTACTTC,CASSLGPAGVQETQYF
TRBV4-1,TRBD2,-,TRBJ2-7,TGCGCCAGCAGCCAAGTGGCCGGCGGCGGGGGGGGAGACGAGCAGTACTTC,CASSQVAGGGGGDEQYF
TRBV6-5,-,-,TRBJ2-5,TGTGCCAGCAGTTTTGGGGGGAGCCAAGAGACCCAGTACTTC,CASSFGGSQETQYF
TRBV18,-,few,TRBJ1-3,TGTGCCAGCTCACCAAGAGAATCCGGAAACACCATATATTTT,CASSPRESGNTIYF
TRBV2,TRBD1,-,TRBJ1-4,TGTGCCAGCACCGGACAGGCGGGGGAAAAACTGTTTTTT,CASTGQAGEKLFF